The clone carrying this T cell receptor (beta chain) was seen repeatedly, ten times or more. The record originates from a study of tumor-infiltrating lymphocytes in primary liver carcinoma. Study at large: Maximum tumor diameters ranged from roughly 4.2 to 10 cm, stage T1-T3 N0M0.

Co-extracting RNA and DNA was done with about 17-30 mg of unsorted bulk tissue as input. A constant-region primer primed TCR beta cDNA synthesis from 500 ng of total RNA. Three rounds of nested multiplex PCR with slightly modified ARM-PCR produced TCR beta libraries. The opening two PCR rounds, around 11 cycles each, paired TRBV1-TRBV30 forward primers with a C-beta reverse primer. TCRdb reprocessed the multiplex PCR reads with MiXCR, giving one entry per CDR3 protein. The sample has under 90,000 distinct CDR3 sequences; approximately 70% are singletons. The germline V gene encodes CDR1 MDHEN and CDR2 SYDVKM. The V end lost 5 bases, the J end lost 3 bases, and 14 bases lay between the germline ends. The CDR3 loop spans 14 amino acids.

The specimen sequenced was liver tumor tissue from sampling region 1. Described subset: tumor region T1, superior pole. The gene calls are TRBV28 and TRBJ2-7, with D perhaps matching TRBD1 (5 bases). The receptor was derived from a man aged 35-49 years with primary liver carcinoma and hepatitis B virus infection. DNA of the CDR3: TGTGCCAGCAGTCACGAACCGGACAACTACGAGCAGTACTTC. Amino acid sequence: CASSHEPDNYEQYF.